The rows below give T cell receptor beta chains drawn from one sample of a study of T cell responses to AZD1222 COVID-19 vaccine. The table came from immunoSEQ multiplex PCR; TCRdb's copy has only in-frame clones and leaves some out. Of 130,000 or so clones listed, 93% are singletons. Here the sequenced sample was peripheral blood, taken on day 0 of AZD1222 vaccination. These receptors were taken from an adult in good health. Each CDR3 is given with its conserved first and last residue. A D gene is named only where the DNA matches it firmly. A clone size is listed for some rows: how often the clone was seen (once, few, many), or a class if it is expanded.

TRBV25-1	.	.	TRBJ2-7	CASSEGWAYEQYF	TGTGCCAGCAGCGAGGGTTGGGCCTACGAGCAGTACTTC
TRBV5-4	TRBD1	.	TRBJ1-2	CASSSGQGFYGYTF	TGTGCCAGCAGCTCCGGACAGGGCTTCTATGGCTACACCTTC
TRBV30	TRBD2	.	TRBJ2-2	CAWRQPGLKSLNTGELFF	TGTGCCTGGAGACAGCCGGGACTAAAAAGCCTGAACACCGGGGAGCTGTTTTTT
TRBV27	.	.	TRBJ2-5	CASSLRPGHPRETQYF	TGTGCCAGCAGTTTACGCCCGGGACATCCCCGAGAGACCCAGTACTTC
TRBV7-3	.	once	TRBJ2-3	CASSLGGGAGDTQYF	TGTGCCAGCAGCTTAGGTGGCGGGGCCGGGGATACGCAGTATTTT
TRBV30	.	.	TRBJ2-7	CAWSVTGTYEQYF	TGTGCCTGGAGTGTAACAGGGACCTACGAGCAGTACTTC
TRBV30	TRBD2	.	TRBJ2-1	CASLAGGPNEQFF	TGTGCCAGCCTAGCGGGGGGGCCCAATGAGCAGTTCTTC
TRBV6-5	.	.	TRBJ2-7	CASSYSGGVEQYF	TGTGCCAGCAGTTACTCGGGGGGTGTGGAGCAGTACTTC
TRBV5-4	TRBD2	once	TRBJ2-1	CASSLGLAGDNEQFF	TGTGCCAGCAGCTTGGGGCTAGCGGGGGACAATGAGCAGTTCTTC
TRBV2	TRBD1	.	TRBJ2-3	CASRGTASTDTQYF	TGTGCCAGCAGGGGGACAGCTAGCACAGATACGCAGTATTTT
TRBV11-2	TRBD2	.	TRBJ2-7	CASSSFGTSGGYEQYF	TGTGCCAGCAGCTCATTTGGGACTAGCGGGGGGTACGAGCAGTACTTC
TRBV19	.	.	TRBJ2-7	CASPLNPQKSYEQYF	TGTGCCAGTCCCCTCAACCCTCAGAAATCCTACGAGCAGTACTTC
TRBV11-2	.	.	TRBJ1-1	CASSPRGENTEAFF	TGTGCCAGCAGCCCCCGGGGGGAGAACACTGAAGCTTTCTTT
TRBV27	.	.	TRBJ1-1	CASSLVGSGTEAFF	TGTGCCAGCAGTTTAGTAGGGAGCGGGACTGAAGCTTTCTTT
TRBV14	.	.	TRBJ1-3	CASSQDLRGTIYF	TGTGCCAGCAGCCAAGATCTCCGGGGTACCATATATTTT
TRBV2	.	.	TRBJ1-6	CASSGESYNSPLHF	TGTGCCAGCAGTGGAGAGTCTTATAATTCACCCCTCCACTTT
TRBV28	.	once	TRBJ2-3	CASKGHYSTDTQYF	TGTGCCAGCAAGGGACACTATAGCACAGATACGCAGTATTTT
TRBV11-3	.	.	TRBJ2-2	CASSTPLGELFF	TGTGCCAGCAGCACACCTCTTGGGGAGCTGTTTTTT
TRBV5-1	TRBD1	.	TRBJ1-1	CASSPGGTAEAFF	TGCGCCAGCAGCCCAGGGGGCACGGCTGAAGCTTTCTTT
TRBV4-2	.	few	TRBJ2-1	CASSHEGESSYNEQFF	TGTGCCAGCAGCCATGAGGGCGAGAGCTCCTACAATGAGCAGTTCTTC
TRBV6-1	TRBD2	.	TRBJ2-1	CASSGRGGSSYNEQFF	TGTGCCAGCAGTGGCCGGGGGGGGAGCTCCTACAATGAGCAGTTCTTC
TRBV27	.	.	TRBJ1-2	CASSLLGAGVGANYGYTF	TGTGCCAGCAGTTTATTAGGGGCAGGGGTAGGAGCTAACTATGGCTACACCTTC
TRBV30	.	.	TRBJ1-1	CAWSTGGTEAFF	TGTGCCTGGAGCACAGGAGGGACTGAAGCTTTCTTT
TRBV7-2	.	.	TRBJ1-2	CASSLGHSGYTF	TGTGCCAGCAGCCTCGGACATTCTGGCTACACCTTC
TRBV10-1	.	.	TRBJ1-5	CASSEGPRQPQHF	TGCGCCAGCAGTGAGGGGCCTCGTCAGCCCCAGCATTTT
TRBV30	TRBD1	.	TRBJ1-2	CAWSGTGVSGYTF	TGTGCCTGGAGCGGTACAGGGGTTAGTGGCTACACCTTC
TRBV7-3	.	.	TRBJ2-3	CASSSSTDTQYF	TGTGCCAGCAGCTCTAGCACAGATACGCAGTATTTT
TRBV19	TRBD2	.	TRBJ2-1	CASSPRVSGSLEYNEQFF	TGTGCCAGTAGTCCAAGGGTTAGCGGGTCCCTCGAATACAATGAGCAGTTCTTC
TRBV7-2	.	few	TRBJ2-7	CASSRRRGTYEQYF	TGTGCCAGCAGCCGGAGAAGGGGGACATACGAGCAGTACTTC
TRBV11-2	TRBD2	once	TRBJ2-5	CASTPGGGETQYF	TGTGCCAGCACTCCTGGGGGAGGGGAGACCCAGTACTTC
TRBV6-6	TRBD1	.	TRBJ1-4	CASSYRGQGNEKLFF	TGTGCCAGCAGTTACCGGGGACAGGGTAATGAAAAACTGTTTTTT
TRBV7-3	TRBD1	.	TRBJ2-1	CPPRDSSNEQFF	TGTCCACCTCGGGACAGCTCCAATGAGCAGTTCTTC
TRBV27	TRBD1	once	TRBJ1-2	CASSRLDRVEDYGYTF	TGTGCCAGCAGCCGACTCGACAGGGTAGAGGACTATGGCTACACCTTC
TRBV2	.	.	TRBJ1-3	CASNFRPNTIYF	TGTGCCAGCAATTTCCGGCCGAACACCATATATTTT
TRBV3-1/TRBV3-2	.	.	TRBJ1-2	CASSQGVGYTF	TGTGCCAGCAGCCAAGGTGTCGGCTACACCTTC
TRBV2	.	.	TRBJ1-6	CASSGVDSSPLHF	TGTGCCAGCAGTGGGGTGGACAGTTCACCCCTCCACTTT
TRBV2	TRBD2	.	TRBJ2-7	CASSEFSGGAYSYEQYF	TGTGCCAGCAGTGAATTTAGCGGGGGGGCCTACTCCTACGAGCAGTACTTC
TRBV19	.	.	TRBJ1-5	CASSISGGLWSNQPQHF	TGTGCCAGTAGTATAAGCGGTGGTCTGTGGAGCAATCAGCCCCAGCATTTT
TRBV19	.	.	TRBJ2-3	CASATLTDTQYF	TGTGCCAGCGCGACACTCACAGATACGCAGTATTTT
TRBV24-1	TRBD2	.	TRBJ2-1	CATSEPGLDDEQFF	TGTGCCACCAGTGAGCCGGGACTAGACGATGAGCAGTTCTTC
TRBV5-1	.	.	TRBJ1-2	CASSLAQGTLGGYTF	TGCGCCAGCAGCTTAGCCCAGGGTACCCTAGGTGGCTACACCTTC
TRBV24-1	.	.	TRBJ1-5	CATSEGDWQPQHF	TGTGCCACCAGTGAGGGGGATTGGCAGCCCCAGCATTTT
TRBV6-5	.	.	TRBJ1-4	CASSYRAPLEKLFF	TGTGCCAGCAGTTACCGGGCTCCACTTGAAAAACTGTTTTTT
TRBV27	.	few	TRBJ2-6	CASSSSGANVLTF	TGTGCCAGCAGTTCCTCTGGGGCCAACGTCCTGACTTTC
TRBV11-2	.	.	TRBJ2-7	CASSLLRGEIYEQYF	TGTGCCAGCAGCTTACTCAGGGGAGAGATCTACGAGCAGTACTTC
TRBV6-4	.	.	TRBJ1-5	CASRIRASSNQPQHF	TGTGCCAGCAGAATCAGGGCTTCTAGCAATCAGCCCCAGCATTTT
TRBV10-1	.	.	TRBJ1-1	CASSSSRGNTEAFF	TGCGCCAGCAGTTCATCCCGAGGGAACACTGAAGCTTTCTTT
TRBV4-1	TRBD1	.	TRBJ2-7	CASSQPGQGMYEQYF	TGCGCCAGCAGCCAACCGGGACAGGGGATGTACGAGCAGTACTTC
TRBV7-7	.	.	TRBJ2-7	CASSLGLGDYEQYF	TGTGCCAGCAGCTTAGGGTTAGGGGACTACGAGCAGTACTTC
TRBV3-1/TRBV3-2	TRBD1	.	TRBJ1-2	CASSQWDRVYGYTF	TGTGCCAGCAGCCAGTGGGACAGGGTCTATGGCTACACCTTC
TRBV30	.	.	TRBJ1-1	CAWSVGVGDAFF	TGTGCCTGGAGTGTAGGTGTCGGCGACGCTTTCTTT
TRBV4-2	.	.	TRBJ1-4	CASSQDGQNDEKLFF	TGTGCCAGCAGCCAAGACGGACAGAACGACGAAAAACTGTTTTTT